Ten or more counts support the clone carrying this TCR beta chain. The antigen remains unidentified. The data originate from a study of CD8 T cells in ankylosing spondylitis. TCRdb fed the 5' RACE reads into MiXCR, producing one record per CDR3 protein. The sample consists of about 39,000 distinct CDR3 sequences, about 9.4% of them appearing once. The V gene's germline CDR1 is MNHEY and CDR2 SVGEGT. The CDR3 has 12 amino acids. The germline V and J ends were trimmed by 7 bases and 3 bases, with 10 bases remaining between them. Study-wide findings and caveats: Past research had described some motif variants in reactive arthritis synovial fluid and blood. What appeared characteristic of ankylosing spondylitis blood was a TCR beta motif of seven to nine highly homologous variants. Matched synovial fluid from ankylosing spondylitis patients was reported to be enriched for disease-linked clones.

The source of this sequence is a male donor with ankylosing spondylitis or in good health (not recorded which). The sequenced sample consisted of blood, either unsorted or a sorted T cell fraction (not recorded which). This chain joins TRBV6-2 or TRBV6-3 and TRBJ2-7; no definite D call. This CDR3 reads CASTSGVYEQYF. CDR3 DNA sequence: TGTGCCAGCACCTCCGGAGTCTACGAGCAGTACTTC.